The 2 T cell receptor beta chains presented below share a single source sample, sequenced in a study of T cell responses to AZD1222 COVID-19 vaccine. Profiling relied on immunoSEQ multiplex PCR, and the TCRdb table lists in-frame clones only, not all of them. Among approximately 180,000 clones listed, around nine tenths were seen once. Sample: peripheral blood, taken on day 0 of AZD1222 vaccination. The receptors originated from an adult in good health.

The chain joins TRBV7-3 to TRBJ2-2; TRBD2 matches at 14 bases. J gave up 0 bases and V 5 bases, and 5 bases lay outside the gene matches. There are 18 residues in the CDR3. Looked up from germline, CDR1 is SGHTA and CDR2 is FQGTGA. The CDR3 is CASSRTSGGTSNTGELFF. CDR3 nucleotides: TGTGCCAGCAGCCGGACTAGCGGGGGGACTTCGAACACCGGGGAGCTGTTTTTT.

The chain recombines TRBV7-2 with TRBJ2-3, with D unclear. The CDR3 contains 11 residues. The V end was cut by 1 base, the J end by 7 bases, with 3 bases between. Germline CDR1 is SGHTA and CDR2 is FQGNSA. CDR3 amino acids: CASSLGNTQYF. The CDR3 region has the DNA TGTGCCAGCAGCTTAGGTAATACGCAGTATTTT. Complete variable domain (other parts from reference TRBV7-2 and TRBJ2-3): GAGVSQSPSNKVTEKGKDVELRCDPISGHTALYWYRQSLGQGLEFLIYFQGNSAPDKSGLPSDRFSAERTGGSVSTLTIQRTQQEDSAVYLCASSLGNTQYFGPGTRLTVL.